This is a list of T cell receptor beta chains from one sample in a study of T-cell memory formation after mild COVID-19. In TCRdb, the 5' RACE reads were re-called with MiXCR into one record per CDR3 protein. The table has some 190,000 distinct CDR3 sequences, 15% to 20% seen once. Sequencing input: PBMCs or a T cell subset sorted from them (not recorded which). The receptors derive from an adult woman who had mild COVID-19 (a few samples of this study predate the infection). Cell type and time point are not known. Both conserved end residues are part of each CDR3. A D gene is named only where the DNA matches it firmly. Rows may omit the clone size; those that give it use once, few, many or a size class.

DNA: TGTGCCAGCAGCCCCAGGGGGGGGCTTGGTGTGTTCTTC
CDR3: CASSPRGGLGVFF
D: -
J: TRBJ2-1
V: TRBV7-6
size: few

DNA: TGCAGTGCTAGGTCATCCGGGAGGCCCTCCTACAATGAGCAGTTCTTC
CDR3: CSARSSGRPSYNEQFF
D: TRBD2
J: TRBJ2-1
V: TRBV20-1
size: -

DNA: TGTGCCAGCAGTGAACAGGACTACGAGCAGTACTTC
CDR3: CASSEQDYEQYF
D: -
J: TRBJ2-7
V: TRBV25-1
size: -

DNA: TGTGCCAGCTCACCTCGGGACTTAAACACTGAAGCTTTCTTT
CDR3: CASSPRDLNTEAFF
D: -
J: TRBJ1-1
V: TRBV18
size: -

DNA: TGTGCCAGCAGAGGACAGGGAACCTCCTACGAGCAGTACTTC
CDR3: CASRGQGTSYEQYF
D: TRBD1
J: TRBJ2-7
V: TRBV6-6
size: -

DNA: TGCGCCAGCAGCCTGGGGGGGGCCGCAGATACGCAGTATTTT
CDR3: CASSLGGAADTQYF
D: -
J: TRBJ2-3
V: TRBV5-1
size: few

DNA: TGTGCCAGCTCACCACCGGGACTTGAGACCCAGTACTTC
CDR3: CASSPPGLETQYF
D: -
J: TRBJ2-5
V: TRBV18
size: -

DNA: TGTGCCACCAGTGAGACACCCGGGACAGGGGGTTCTGGGGCCAACGTCCTGACTTTC
CDR3: CATSETPGTGGSGANVLTF
D: TRBD1
J: TRBJ2-6
V: TRBV24-1
size: few

DNA: TGTGCCAGCTCACCACCGGGAGGAGAGACCCAGTACTTC
CDR3: CASSPPGGETQYF
D: -
J: TRBJ2-5
V: TRBV18
size: -

DNA: TGCGCCAGCAGCGTGTCCTCCTCTGGGGCCAACGTCCTGACTTTC
CDR3: CASSVSSSGANVLTF
D: -
J: TRBJ2-6
V: TRBV5-1
size: -

DNA: TGTGCCAGCAGGGGGACTAGCGGGGTGTTGAATGAGCAGTTCTTC
CDR3: CASRGTSGVLNEQFF
D: TRBD2
J: TRBJ2-1
V: TRBV11-3
size: -

DNA: TGCGCCAGCAGCCAAGCACAGGGGAGCAATCAGCCCCAGCATTTT
CDR3: CASSQAQGSNQPQHF
D: TRBD1
J: TRBJ1-5
V: TRBV4-1
size: few

DNA: TGTGCCAGCAGCGACAGGGTGGTGGAAGAAAAACTGTTTTTT
CDR3: CASSDRVVEEKLFF
D: TRBD1
J: TRBJ1-4
V: TRBV3-1
size: few

DNA: TGCGCCAGCACCGCCGTGGGGTCGCGGGAAGCTTTCTTT
CDR3: CASTAVGSREAFF
D: -
J: TRBJ1-1
V: TRBV4-1
size: few

DNA: TGTGCCAGCAGCCCCGCCGTTGGGGCCAAAAACATTCAGTACTTC
CDR3: CASSPAVGAKNIQYF
D: -
J: TRBJ2-4
V: TRBV7-6
size: few

DNA: TGTGCCAGCAGCGTAGTCCCCACTAACCTCCTATACAACACCGGGGAGCTGTTTTTT
CDR3: CASSVVPTNLLYNTGELFF
D: -
J: TRBJ2-2
V: TRBV9
size: -

DNA: TGTGCCAGCAGTCCGACTAGTAGCAATGAGCAGTTCTTC
CDR3: CASSPTSSNEQFF
D: -
J: TRBJ2-1
V: TRBV12-3/TRBV12-4
size: -

DNA: TGTGCCAGCTCACCACGAGGGGACTCCTACGAGCAGTACTTC
CDR3: CASSPRGDSYEQYF
D: -
J: TRBJ2-7
V: TRBV18
size: few

DNA: TGTGCCAGCAGCCGCCGGGACAGGGGTGGGGAGCTGTTTTTT
CDR3: CASSRRDRGGELFF
D: TRBD1
J: TRBJ2-2
V: TRBV12-3/TRBV12-4
size: -

DNA: TGCGCCAGCAGCCCCGGACAGGACCGCAATCAGCCCCAGCATTTT
CDR3: CASSPGQDRNQPQHF
D: TRBD1
J: TRBJ1-5
V: TRBV5-1
size: many

DNA: TGCAGTGCTTTTAGCGGGATACCCTACAATGAGCAGTTCTTC
CDR3: CSAFSGIPYNEQFF
D: TRBD2
J: TRBJ2-1
V: TRBV20-1
size: few

DNA: TGTGCCAGCAGTCCCCTAGCGGTCTCCTACAATGAGCAGTTCTTC
CDR3: CASSPLAVSYNEQFF
D: TRBD2
J: TRBJ2-1
V: TRBV27
size: few

DNA: TGTGCCAGCAGCAGACGAGACAGGGCCCTGGCATTTGATACGCAGTATTTT
CDR3: CASSRRDRALAFDTQYF
D: TRBD1
J: TRBJ2-3
V: TRBV11-3
size: -

DNA: TGTGCCAGCAGCTTAGCACGGCGGGAAGAGACCCAGTACTTC
CDR3: CASSLARREETQYF
D: -
J: TRBJ2-5
V: TRBV7-8
size: -

DNA: TGTGCCAGCGGTTTGGGTGGAGAAGGCTACAATGAGCAGTTCTTC
CDR3: CASGLGGEGYNEQFF
D: -
J: TRBJ2-1
V: TRBV5-5
size: many

DNA: TGTGCCAGCAGCTTAGGTAGCCAGAGGGATACGCAGTATTTT
CDR3: CASSLGSQRDTQYF
D: -
J: TRBJ2-3
V: TRBV11-3
size: -

DNA: TGTGCCACCAGTAGCGGGAGAAGTCTCAATGAGCAGTTCTTC
CDR3: CATSSGRSLNEQFF
D: TRBD2
J: TRBJ2-1
V: TRBV24-1
size: many

DNA: TGCGCCAGCAGCCCGGACAGGGCCCATACCAATGAGCAGTTCTTC
CDR3: CASSPDRAHTNEQFF
D: TRBD1
J: TRBJ2-1
V: TRBV5-1
size: few

DNA: TGTGCCACTCACAGGGGCGGCTCTGGAAACACCATATATTTT
CDR3: CATHRGGSGNTIYF
D: TRBD1
J: TRBJ1-3
V: TRBV6-5
size: -